This paragraph reports one TCR beta chain. Its antigen target is currently unknown. It has no much larger one-base neighbor in the sample; base qualities were not kept. These data belong to a study of blood T cell repertoires in COVID-19 (TCRdb year 2020). Background for the entire study: Collaborator samples came from the United States, Italy and Spain and covered acute and convalescent phases of COVID-19. Subjects who had been exposed to COVID-19, were actively infected with it, or had recovered from it provided the deeply sampled blood TCRbeta repertoires that made up the dataset. Where available, HLA class I and class II types were obtained from metadata supplied by the sample provider rather than from assay-based typing. The repertoires were released in a freely available public database meant as a resource for research on the immune response to SARS-CoV-2. The material from the prospective study consisted of cDNA or gDNA derived from T cells, B-cell-depleted T cells, or PBMCs. The samples were drawn from two sources: the first 160 participants of the ongoing ImmuneRACE study, and 1,000 to 1,500 subjects contributed by 6 global collaborators. Sample metadata almost always included a de-identified subject ID, COVID-19 status, age in years and sex.

Here is what the overall study found, with its caveats: The quantity of clinical and demographic metadata differed by source and by participant and was supplied without curation.

Collaborating institutions collected whole blood in K2EDTA tubes following their own protocols. Collaborator samples were shipped for TCRbeta analysis as frozen whole blood, isolated PBMCs, or DNA extracted from either sample type. TCRbeta CDR3 regions were amplified from genomic DNA using the immunoSEQ Assay, a bias-controlled multiplex PCR. The authors' analysis ran thus. The number of nucleated cells in each sample was estimated from the amplification of reference gene primers within the assay. To quantify the absolute abundance of each unique TCRbeta CDR3 rearrangement, sequence reads were collapsed and filtered. For each sample, productive Simpson clonality was calculated by taking the square root of Simpson's diversity index across productive rearrangements. Sourced from immuneACCESS, this table was stored by TCRdb with only in-frame sequences that have V and J called. A share of the clones is absent; for the studies checked, an unresolved V gene accounts for under half, and the remainder has no known explanation. V and J calls and clone size are given by that table; D and trimming were obtained from the DNA. In all, the sample holds around 320,000 clones, and approximately 85% of those were seen once. The top ten constitute just over 7% of the sample.

The TCR was taken from a human donor in a cohort sampled during active COVID-19. Sequencing used peripheral blood.

For the CDR3, the sequence is CASSDLAAGTQYF. The nucleotide sequence is given as TGTGCCAGCAGTGATTTGGCAGCGGGGACCCAGTACTTC. The chain is encoded by TRBV6-1 joined to TRBJ2-5; a tentative D match to TRBD2 spans 6 bases. The germline V gene encodes CDR1 MNHNS and CDR2 SASEGT. The CDR3 measures 13 amino acids from cysteine to phenylalanine. The entry retains the CDR3 DNA only, 39 bases that are in frame from base 1. The trim is 3 bases for V and 7 bases for J, with a gap of 12 bases between the germline ends.